This T cell receptor beta chain was identified in a study of T cells in Graves' hyperthyroidism and ophthalmopathy. This CDR3 comprises 13 residues. The germline V and J ends were trimmed by 3 bases and 4 bases, with 12 bases remaining between them. CDR1 DFQATT and CDR2 SNEGSKA come from the germline V gene (reference sequence). Amplified TCR beta CDR3 regions derived from RNA transcripts. First-round RT-PCR with HTBI primers amplified the TCR CDR3 region. Each CDR3 protein gets one entry after TCRdb re-called the multiplex PCR reads with MiXCR. The repertoire holds around 600,000 distinct CDR3 sequences, roughly 46% seen once, with roughly 6.5% in the top ten. This clonotype showed up just a few times.

The TCR originated in an adult man with Graves' disease, either hyperthyroidism or ophthalmopathy (not recorded which). Sequencing was performed on peripheral blood or thyroid tissue (not recorded which). V is TRBV20-1 and J is TRBJ1-2; D call uncertain. DNA of the CDR3: TGCAGTGCTAGTGGCGGATTGGTCTATGGCTACACCTTC. The encoded protein is CSASGGLVYGYTF.